These 21 T cell receptor beta chains were sequenced from one sample in a study of identical twins. TCRdb called the 5' RACE reads again in MiXCR, with one record for every CDR3 protein. The sample gives 500,000 to 700,000 distinct CDR3 sequences, just over 7% of which show up once; roughly 1.6% is in the top ten. These sequences were also reported in another study, on yellow fever vaccine responses in identical twins.

The sequencing sample was made of PBMCs. The receptors were gathered from a woman between 18 and 29 years old in good health.

V and J are TRBV11-1 and TRBJ2-1; 13 bases align to TRBD2. Germline assignment: CDR1 SGHAT and CDR2 FQDESV (reference sequence). The CDR3 is 20 amino acids. Trimming removed 2 bases from V and 1 base from J; junction bases left unmatched: 11. The CDR3 coding sequence is TGTGCCAGCAGCTTACCTGGGACTAGCGGGACCGGATTTTCCTACAATGAGCAGTTCTTC. As protein: CASSLPGTSGTGFSYNEQFF.

This chain uses TRBV12-3 or TRBV12-4 with TRBJ2-7, with D hard to call. The CDR3 length is 12 residues. V gave up 2 bases and J gave up 5 bases, with 7 bases separating them. In DNA, the CDR3 is TGTGCCAGCAGTTTACACCAGAACGAGCAGTACTTC. Encoded protein: CASSLHQNEQYF.

This clonotype was observed a handful of times. The chain links TRBV7-8 to TRBJ1-1; tentative D call: TRBD1 (5 bases). Between the trimmed V and J ends, which lost 1 base and 10 bases, there was a span of 10 bases. The CDR3 spans 12 residues. Germline lookup yields CDR1 SGHVS and CDR2 FQNEAQ. CDR3 amino acids: CASSLVGGVAFF. CDR3 in DNA: TGTGCCAGCAGCTTAGTGGGGGGGGTAGCTTTCTTT.

This clonotype was seen only a few times. The chain uses TRBV3-1 and TRBJ1-1, with 11 bases identical to TRBD1. The CDR3 consists of 16 residues. Germline loops: CDR1 LGHDT, CDR2 YNNKEL (reference sequence). V shed 1 base, J shed 4 bases, and the junction held 5 bases outside the gene matches. CDR3 protein: CASSQATGTGGTEAFF. CDR3 DNA sequence: TGTGCCAGCAGCCAAGCCACCGGGACAGGGGGCACTGAAGCTTTCTTT.

Many counts were recorded for this clonotype. The gene calls are TRBV11-2 and TRBJ1-1; D call uncertain. This CDR3 spans 13 amino acids. Germline values: CDR1 SGHAT, CDR2 FQNNGV. V gave up 2 bases and J gave up 1 base, with 5 bases separating them. CDR3 sequence: CASSLFSNTEAFF. The DNA of the CDR3 is TGTGCCAGCAGCTTATTCTCGAACACTGAAGCTTTCTTT.

This clonotype was seen ten or more times. The rearrangement links TRBV7-9 to TRBJ1-3; a weak D match, TRBD1 (5 bases). Trimming left V 1 base short and J 0 bases short, with 10 bases between. The germline V gene has CDR1 SEHNR and CDR2 FQNEAQ (reference sequence). This CDR3 has 16 residues. The CDR3 loop reads CASSLVPGHSGNTIYF. The CDR3 nucleotides are TGTGCCAGCAGCTTAGTACCAGGACACTCTGGAAACACCATATATTTT.

V is TRBV15 and J is TRBJ2-3, with 9 bases aligning to TRBD2. V lost 5 bases to trimming and J lost 4 bases; unmatched junction nucleotides: 13. This CDR3 is built from 17 residues. Per the germline V gene, CDR1 is LNHNV and CDR2 is YYDKDF (reference sequence). The CDR3 DNA reads TGTGCCACCAGCCCCTGGGGGGCGGGAGGGCCCCCAGATACGCAGTATTTT. Its protein is CATSPWGAGGPPDTQYF.

This chain connects TRBV18 to TRBJ2-1; 11 positions match TRBD2. Germline V gives CDR1 KGHSH, CDR2 LQKENI. The CDR3 has 18 residues. The V segment lost 3 bases and the J segment 2 bases; nucleotides outside the gene matches: 9. The CDR3 protein is CASSPALAGGSPYNEQFF. The CDR3 coding sequence is TGTGCCAGCTCACCCGCCCTAGCGGGAGGATCCCCCTACAATGAGCAGTTCTTC.

This clonotype was detected many times. The rearrangement joins TRBV20-1 to TRBJ2-1, with 9 bases fitting TRBD1. Germline CDR1 reads DFQATT; CDR2 reads SNEGSKA (reference sequence). This CDR3 has 13 residues. The trim removed 1 base at V and 9 bases at J, leaving 4 bases unmatched. The DNA of the CDR3 is TGCAGTGCTAGAGGCAGGACAGGGGTTGAGCAGTTCTTC. Protein product: CSARGRTGVEQFF.

The CDR3: CSATRGGTSGIGTDTQYF. CDR3 DNA: TGCAGTGCAACCCGGGGGGGGACTAGCGGGATTGGAACAGATACGCAGTATTTT. The chain is built from TRBV20-1 and TRBJ2-3; TRBD2 matches 13 bases. Losses at the gene ends were 6 bases for V and 3 bases for J; bases not matched to a gene: 15. Germline assignment: CDR1 DFQATT and CDR2 SNEGSKA (reference sequence). The CDR3 is 18 residues long.

This clonotype came up many times. This chain joins TRBV12-3 or TRBV12-4 and TRBJ2-1, with 16 nucleotides matching TRBD2. This CDR3 has 15 residues. Germline trimming cut 6 bases from V and 12 bases from J; bases unmatched to any gene: 8. For the CDR3, the DNA is TGTGCCAGCAGCTACGGGACTAGCGGGGGGGCCTGGCAGTTCTTC. Protein: CASSYGTSGGAWQFF.

This clonotype was picked up many times. The chain is built from TRBV2 and TRBJ2-3; the match to TRBD2 covers 7 bases. With V trimmed by 4 bases and J by 0 bases, 4 bases remained unmatched. Germline values: CDR1 SNHLY, CDR2 FYNNEI. The CDR3 totals 15 residues. CDR3 loop: CASSAGTTSTDTQYF. DNA for the CDR3: TGTGCCAGCAGTGCCGGGACTACTAGCACAGATACGCAGTATTTT.

This clonotype was observed many times. The rearrangement joins TRBV6-1 to TRBJ1-1; D may be TRBD1 (5 bases). CDR1 is MNHNS, CDR2 SASEGT, per germline. CDR3 length equals 14 residues. V was trimmed by 7 bases and J by 4 bases, leaving 16 bases between them. The DNA of the CDR3 is TGTGCCAGCAAACTCGGGGGTTGGGGCACTGAAGCTTTCTTT. Translating gives CASKLGGWGTEAFF.

This clonotype has at least ten counts. The chain has TRBV5-1 and TRBJ2-7; 9 positions agree with TRBD2. The germline V gene has CDR1 SGHRS and CDR2 YFSETQ. The V segment lost 4 bases and the J segment 3 bases; nucleotides outside the gene matches: 11. The CDR3 is 16 residues long. The CDR3 loop is CASSIELTSGGYEQYF. The CDR3 DNA is TGCGCCAGCAGCATAGAACTGACTAGCGGAGGCTACGAGCAGTACTTC.

This clonotype was recorded many times. V gene TRBV10-3 combines with J gene TRBJ2-3, with D tentatively TRBD2 (5 bases). V shed 9 bases and J shed 6 bases, with 13 bases lying between them. Germline V lookup: CDR1 ENHRY, CDR2 SYGVKD. There are 12 residues in the CDR3. This chain's CDR3 is CAMSGATDTQYF. In DNA, the CDR3 is TGTGCCATGAGCGGCGCGACGGATACGCAGTATTTT.

This clonotype was observed many times. The chain recombines TRBV20-1 with TRBJ2-3, with a tentative D call TRBD2 (7 bases). In germline, CDR1 is DFQATT, CDR2 SNEGSKA (reference sequence). This CDR3 contains 12 residues. CDR3 in DNA: TGCAGCGCGGGGGCTAGCACAGATACGCAGTATTTT. It yields the protein CSAGASTDTQYF.

Many counts were recorded for this clonotype. The CDR3 reads CASSESGRVNYGYTF. The CDR3 DNA sequence: TGTGCCAGCAGTGAATCCGGCAGAGTAAACTATGGCTACACCTTC. The chain links TRBV25-1 to TRBJ1-2; D remains unclear. V lost 1 base to trimming and J lost 2 bases, with 11 bases between them. There are 15 residues in the CDR3. The germline gives CDR1 MGHDK, CDR2 SYGVNS.

This clonotype was counted a few times. The chain combines TRBV5-1 with TRBJ2-1, with 7 bases matching TRBD1. The CDR3 is made up of 17 amino acids. J was trimmed by 3 bases and V by 4 bases; bases with no gene match: 13. CDR1 and CDR2 (germline): SGHRS, YFSETQ. The CDR3 DNA sequence: TGCGCCAGCAGCATCTCTCCGACAGGGTGGAACTACAATGAGCAGTTCTTC. Protein: CASSISPTGWNYNEQFF.

The chain recombines TRBV7-6 with TRBJ2-5; tentatively, D is TRBD2 (6 bases). The V and J ends lost 1 base and 2 bases respectively, with 14 bases between them. The germline CDR1 and CDR2 sequences are SGHVS and FNYEAQ. The CDR3 sequence is 16 residues long. The CDR3 nucleotides read TGTGCCAGCAGCTTAGAATTGGCGGGGATACAAGAGACCCAGTACTTC. It translates to CASSLELAGIQETQYF.

Ten or more counts support this clonotype. The V call is TRBV12-3 or TRBV12-4, the J call TRBJ1-6; possible D gene TRBD1, 6 bases. The CDR3 has 16 amino acids. Trimming took off 0 bases at V and 0 bases at J, with 6 bases between the two ends. The DNA of the CDR3 is TGTGCCAGCAGTTTAGCGGACAGCTCCTATAATTCACCCCTCCACTTT. Protein product: CASSLADSSYNSPLHF.

This clonotype was counted only a few times. This rearrangement joins TRBV20-1 to TRBJ2-7; TRBD2 agrees at 7 bases. Losses at the gene ends were 3 bases for V and 3 bases for J; bases not matched to a gene: 8. CDR3 length: 14 residues. CDR1 is DFQATT, CDR2 SNEGSKA, per germline (reference sequence). Here the CDR3 DNA reads TGCAGTGCTAGGGGGTGGGAGGGCCGCTACGAGCAGTACTTC. Protein sequence: CSARGWEGRYEQYF.